This entry lists 4 T cell receptor beta chains sequenced from one sample in a study of blood T cell repertoires in COVID-19. TCRdb's copy holds only in-frame clones and misses some; the assay was immunoSEQ multiplex PCR. The data hold fewer than 250,000 clones, with 88% observed a single time. Sequencing was done on a sample of peripheral blood. The receptors originated from a man aged 30 to 39 with acute or convalescent COVID-19.

This clone has just a few counts. The chain's CDR3 is CASSFGQGNGYTF. The CDR3 bases are TGTGCCAGCAGTTTCGGTCAGGGGAATGGCTACACCTTC. The rearrangement links TRBV6-6 to TRBJ1-2, with D perhaps matching TRBD1 (6 bases). V lost 4 bases to trimming and J lost 6 bases, with 12 bases between them. Germline-derived CDR1 and CDR2 are MNHNY and SVGAGI (reference sequence). The CDR3 runs to 13 residues.

The genes are TRBV5-4 and TRBJ1-1; possible D gene TRBD1, 5 bases. The V and J ends lost 0 bases and 4 bases respectively, with 10 bases between them. The CDR3 length is 14 residues. Germline V gene data show CDR1 as SGHNT and CDR2 as YYREEE (reference sequence). In DNA, the CDR3 is TGTGCCAGCAGCTTGGAAGGGAGGGGCACTGAAGCTTTCTTT. Its translation: CASSLEGRGTEAFF.

The rearrangement joins TRBV28 to TRBJ1-2; 8 bases map to TRBD1. From germline, CDR1 is MDHEN and CDR2 SYDVKM. The trim removed 2 bases at V and 5 bases at J, leaving 4 bases unmatched. CDR3 size: 14 residues. The CDR3 region is CASSLTGGLYGYTF. The CDR3 DNA sequence: TGTGCCAGCAGTTTAACAGGGGGTTTGTATGGCTACACCTTC.

This chain joins TRBV6-5 and TRBJ1-3; 9 bases line up with TRBD1. The germline gives CDR1 MNHEY, CDR2 SVGAGI. V trimming: 6 bases; J trimming: 3 bases; junction bases outside the gene matches: 3. This CDR3 is 14 amino acids long. Here the CDR3 reads CASRMDRGGNTIYF. The CDR3 bases are TGTGCCAGCAGGATGGACAGGGGTGGAAACACCATATATTTT.